Below, one T cell receptor (beta chain) is given with its context. Its antigen is not known. Germline V CDR1 and CDR2: SNHLY, FYNNEI. This CDR3 has 14 residues. Trimming stripped 1 base from V and 4 bases from J, with 8 bases between. This sample was included in a study of cytomegalovirus exposure and HLA in healthy donors. Overall study context: Prior work identified some 120 million unique TCR beta sequences in roughly 180 million T cells.

Overall study results and limits: No immune exposure information besides CMV serostatus was available. Highest at DRB1 and lowest at HLA-C, TCR association rates differed among HLA loci in a later analysis.

With 60 Vbeta and 13 Jbeta primers, the PCR was carried out. Here immunoSEQ multiplex PCR was the method, and the copy in TCRdb shows in-frame clones only, minus some. The data hold some 150,000 clones, with around 80% observed a single time. This receptor was taken from a man aged 35-49 years in good health and CMV-seronegative. The genes are TRBV2 and TRBJ2-1; D is uncertain. The sequenced sample was PBMCs. Written as DNA, the CDR3 is TGTGCCAGCAGTGAAGGGGCCCAATACAATGAGCAGTTCTTC. Protein: CASSEGAQYNEQFF.